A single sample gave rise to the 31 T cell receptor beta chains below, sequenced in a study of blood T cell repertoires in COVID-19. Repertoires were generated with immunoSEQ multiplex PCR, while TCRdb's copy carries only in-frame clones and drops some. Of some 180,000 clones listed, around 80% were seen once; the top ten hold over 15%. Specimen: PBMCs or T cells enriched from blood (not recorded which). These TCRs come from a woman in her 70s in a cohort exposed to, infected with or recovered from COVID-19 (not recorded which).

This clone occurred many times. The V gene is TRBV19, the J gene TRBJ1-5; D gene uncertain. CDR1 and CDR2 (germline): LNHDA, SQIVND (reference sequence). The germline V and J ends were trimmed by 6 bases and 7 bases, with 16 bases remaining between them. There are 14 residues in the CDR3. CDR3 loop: CASRGETVNQPQHF. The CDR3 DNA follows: TGTGCCAGTAGGGGAGAGACGGTGAACCAGCCCCAGCATTTT. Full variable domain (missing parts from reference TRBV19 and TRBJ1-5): DGGITQSPKYLFRKEGQNVTLSCEQNLNHDAMYWYRQDPGQGLRLIYYSQIVNDFQKGDIAEGYSVSREKKESFPLTVTSAQKNPTAFYLCASRGETVNQPQHFGDGTRLSIL.

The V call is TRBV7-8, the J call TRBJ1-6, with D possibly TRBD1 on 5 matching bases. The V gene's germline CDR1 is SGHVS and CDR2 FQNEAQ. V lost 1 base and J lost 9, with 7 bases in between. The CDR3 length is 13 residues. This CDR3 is CASSLGGTSPLHF. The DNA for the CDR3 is TGTGCCAGCAGCTTAGGCGGGACTTCACCCCTCCACTTT.

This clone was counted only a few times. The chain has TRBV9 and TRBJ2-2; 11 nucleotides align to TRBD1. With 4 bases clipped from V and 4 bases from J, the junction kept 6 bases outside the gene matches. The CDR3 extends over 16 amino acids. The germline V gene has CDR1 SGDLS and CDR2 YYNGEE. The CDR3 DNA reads TGTGCCAGCAGCTACGGGACAGGGGGGGTCACCGGGGAGCTGTTTTTT. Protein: CASSYGTGGVTGELFF. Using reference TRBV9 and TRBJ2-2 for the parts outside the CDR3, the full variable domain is DSGVTQTPKHLITATGQRVTLRCSPRSGDLSVYWYQQSLDQGLQFLIQYYNGEERAKGNILERFSAQQFPDLHSELNLSSLELGDSALYFCASSYGTGGVTGELFFGEGSRLTVL.

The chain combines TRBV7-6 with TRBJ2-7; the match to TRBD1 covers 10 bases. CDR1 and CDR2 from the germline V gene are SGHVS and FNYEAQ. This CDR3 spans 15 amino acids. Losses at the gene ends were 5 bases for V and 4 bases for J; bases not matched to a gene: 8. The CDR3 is CASSKGGTGVYEQYF. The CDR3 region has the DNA TGTGCCAGCAGCAAAGGCGGGACAGGGGTTTACGAGCAGTACTTC.

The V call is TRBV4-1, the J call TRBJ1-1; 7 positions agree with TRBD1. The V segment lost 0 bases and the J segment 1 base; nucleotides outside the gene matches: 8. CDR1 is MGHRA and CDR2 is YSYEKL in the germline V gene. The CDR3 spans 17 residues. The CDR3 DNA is TGCGCCAGCAGCCAAGATCCGCAGACAGGGAGGAACACTGAAGCTTTCTTT. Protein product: CASSQDPQTGRNTEAFF.

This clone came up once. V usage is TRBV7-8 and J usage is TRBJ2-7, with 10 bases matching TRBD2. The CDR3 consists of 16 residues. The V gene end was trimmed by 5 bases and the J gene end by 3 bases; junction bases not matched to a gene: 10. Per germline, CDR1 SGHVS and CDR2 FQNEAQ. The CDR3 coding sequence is TGTGCCAGCAGCCGGAGGACTAGCGGCAACCGCTACGAGCAGTACTTC. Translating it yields CASSRRTSGNRYEQYF. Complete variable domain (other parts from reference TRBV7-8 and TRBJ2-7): GAGVSQSPRYKVAKRGQDVALRCDPISGHVSLFWYQQALGQGPEFLTYFQNEAQLDKSGLPSDRFFAERPEGSVSTLKIQRTQQEDSAVYLCASSRRTSGNRYEQYFGPGTRLTVT.

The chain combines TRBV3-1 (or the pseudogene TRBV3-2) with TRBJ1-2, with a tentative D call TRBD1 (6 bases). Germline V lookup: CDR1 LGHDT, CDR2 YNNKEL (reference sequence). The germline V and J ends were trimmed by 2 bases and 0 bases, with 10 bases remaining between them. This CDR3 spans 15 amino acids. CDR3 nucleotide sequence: TGTGCCAGCAGCCAACATGACAGGACTAACTATGGCTACACCTTC. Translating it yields CASSQHDRTNYGYTF.

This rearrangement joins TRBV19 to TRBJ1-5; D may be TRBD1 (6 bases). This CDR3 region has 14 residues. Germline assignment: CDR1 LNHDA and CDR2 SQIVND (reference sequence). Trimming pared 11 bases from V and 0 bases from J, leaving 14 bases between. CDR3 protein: CASRGSSSNQPQHF. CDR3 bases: TGTGCCTCCAGGGGATCCTCTAGCAATCAGCCCCAGCATTTT.

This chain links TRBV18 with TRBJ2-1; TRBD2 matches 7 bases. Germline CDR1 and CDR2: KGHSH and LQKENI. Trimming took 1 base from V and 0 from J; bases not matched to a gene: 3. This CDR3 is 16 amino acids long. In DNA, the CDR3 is TGTGCCAGCTCACCACTAGCGGGCCGCTCCTACAATGAGCAGTTCTTC. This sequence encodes CASSPLAGRSYNEQFF.

The CDR3 spells CASNEGGVQPQHF. CDR3 in DNA: TGTGCCAGCAACGAAGGGGGCGTTCAGCCCCAGCATTTT. This rearrangement joins TRBV28 to TRBJ1-5, with TRBD1 matching over 7 bases. The CDR3 length is 13 residues. V lost 7 bases, J lost 6 bases, and 6 bases stayed unmatched. Germline loops: CDR1 MDHEN, CDR2 SYDVKM.

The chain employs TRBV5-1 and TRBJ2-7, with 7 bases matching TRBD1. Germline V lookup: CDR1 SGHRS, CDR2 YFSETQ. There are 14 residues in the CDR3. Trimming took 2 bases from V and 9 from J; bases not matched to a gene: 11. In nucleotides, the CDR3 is TGCGCCAGCAGCTTAGGACAGGCCCGGGAAGGGCAGTACTTC. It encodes CASSLGQAREGQYF.

DNA of the CDR3: TGTGCCAGCAGCTTACACCATCCCGGGGTCTATAATTCACCCCTCCACTTT. This translates into CASSLHHPGVYNSPLHF. The chain has TRBV7-2 and TRBJ1-6; no definite D call. Per the germline V gene, CDR1 is SGHTA and CDR2 is FQGNSA. V gave up 2 bases and J gave up 3 bases, with 14 bases separating them. The CDR3 spans 17 residues.

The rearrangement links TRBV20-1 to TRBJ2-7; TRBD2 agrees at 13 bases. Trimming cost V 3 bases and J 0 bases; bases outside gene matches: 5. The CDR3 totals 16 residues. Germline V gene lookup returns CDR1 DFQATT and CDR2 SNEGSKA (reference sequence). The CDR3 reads CSASGTSGIGSYEQYF. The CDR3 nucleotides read TGCAGTGCTAGTGGGACTAGCGGGATTGGCTCCTACGAGCAGTACTTC.

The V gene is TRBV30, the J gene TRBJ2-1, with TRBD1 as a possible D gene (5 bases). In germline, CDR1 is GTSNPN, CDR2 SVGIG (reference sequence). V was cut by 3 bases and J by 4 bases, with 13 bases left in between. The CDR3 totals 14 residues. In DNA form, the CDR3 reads TGTGCCTGGAGGGAAGCTCAGGGATACAATGAGCAGTTCTTC. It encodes CAWREAQGYNEQFF.

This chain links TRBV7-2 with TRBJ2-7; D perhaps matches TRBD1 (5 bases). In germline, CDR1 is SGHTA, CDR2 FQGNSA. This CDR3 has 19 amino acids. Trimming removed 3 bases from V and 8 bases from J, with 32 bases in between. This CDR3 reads CASSFGLQVGAGMISQQYF. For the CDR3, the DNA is TGTGCCAGCAGCTTTGGGTTACAGGTCGGCGCAGGTATGATTTCCCAGCAGTACTTC.

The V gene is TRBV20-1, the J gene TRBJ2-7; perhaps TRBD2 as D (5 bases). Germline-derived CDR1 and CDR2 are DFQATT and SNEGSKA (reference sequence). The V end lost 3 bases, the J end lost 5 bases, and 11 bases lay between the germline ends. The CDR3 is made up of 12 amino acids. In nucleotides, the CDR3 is TGCAGTGCTAGTGAACTAGTAGACGAGCAGTACTTC. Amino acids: CSASELVDEQYF.

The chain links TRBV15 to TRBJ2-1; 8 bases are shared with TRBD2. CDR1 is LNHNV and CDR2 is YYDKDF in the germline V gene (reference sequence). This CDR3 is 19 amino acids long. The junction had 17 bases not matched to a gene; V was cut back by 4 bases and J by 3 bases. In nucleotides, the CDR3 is TGTGCCACCAGCAAAGATAGCGGGACATCGAGCCCCCTCTACAATGAGCAGTTCTTC. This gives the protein CATSKDSGTSSPLYNEQFF.

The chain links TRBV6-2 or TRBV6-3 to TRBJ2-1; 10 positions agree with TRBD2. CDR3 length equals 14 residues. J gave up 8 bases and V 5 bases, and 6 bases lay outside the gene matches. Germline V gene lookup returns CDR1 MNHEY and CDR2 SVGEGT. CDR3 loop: CASSPAGGRHEQFF. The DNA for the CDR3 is TGTGCCAGCAGTCCAGCGGGAGGGCGCCATGAGCAGTTCTTC.

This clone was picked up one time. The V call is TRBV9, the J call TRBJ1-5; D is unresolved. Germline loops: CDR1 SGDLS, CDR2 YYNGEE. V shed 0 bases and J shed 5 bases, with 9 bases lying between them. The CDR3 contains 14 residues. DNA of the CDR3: TGTGCCAGCAGCGTAGGTGAGCTCCATCAGCCCCAGCATTTT. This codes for CASSVGELHQPQHF.

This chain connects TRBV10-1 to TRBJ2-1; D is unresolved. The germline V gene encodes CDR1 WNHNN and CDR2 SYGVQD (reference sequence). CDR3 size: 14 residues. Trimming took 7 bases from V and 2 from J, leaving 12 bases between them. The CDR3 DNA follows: TGCGCCAGCACCGTACTACGAACCTACAATGAGCAGTTCTTC. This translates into CASTVLRTYNEQFF.

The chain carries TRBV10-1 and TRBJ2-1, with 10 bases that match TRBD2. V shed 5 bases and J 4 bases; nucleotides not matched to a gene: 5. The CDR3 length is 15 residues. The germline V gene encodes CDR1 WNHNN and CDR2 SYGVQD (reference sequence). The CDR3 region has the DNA TGCGCCAGCAGTCGGGGGACTAGCGAGTACAATGAGCAGTTCTTC. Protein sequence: CASSRGTSEYNEQFF.

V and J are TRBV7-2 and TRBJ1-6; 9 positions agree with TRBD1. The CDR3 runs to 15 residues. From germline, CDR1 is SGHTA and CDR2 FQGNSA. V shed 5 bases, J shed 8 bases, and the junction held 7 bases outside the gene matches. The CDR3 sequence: CASSPQGTGHSPLHF. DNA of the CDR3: TGTGCCAGCAGCCCTCAGGGGACAGGGCATTCACCCCTCCACTTT.

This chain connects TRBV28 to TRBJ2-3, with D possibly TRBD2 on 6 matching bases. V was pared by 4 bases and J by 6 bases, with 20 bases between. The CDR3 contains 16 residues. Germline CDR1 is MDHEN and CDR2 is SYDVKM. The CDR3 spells CASSSRRRALGDTQYF. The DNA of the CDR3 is TGTGCCAGCAGTTCCCGGAGGAGGGCCCTGGGGGATACGCAGTATTTT. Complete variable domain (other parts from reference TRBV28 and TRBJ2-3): DVKVTQSSRYLVKRTGEKVFLECVQDMDHENMFWYRQDPGLGLRLIYFSYDVKMKEKGDIPEGYSVSREKKERFSLILESASTNQTSMYLCASSSRRRALGDTQYFGPGTRLTVL.

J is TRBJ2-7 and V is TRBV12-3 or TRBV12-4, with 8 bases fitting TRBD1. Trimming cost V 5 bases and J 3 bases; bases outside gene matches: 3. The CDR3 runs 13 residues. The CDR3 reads CASSLTGDYEQYF. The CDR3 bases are TGTGCCAGCAGTCTGACAGGGGACTACGAGCAGTACTTC.

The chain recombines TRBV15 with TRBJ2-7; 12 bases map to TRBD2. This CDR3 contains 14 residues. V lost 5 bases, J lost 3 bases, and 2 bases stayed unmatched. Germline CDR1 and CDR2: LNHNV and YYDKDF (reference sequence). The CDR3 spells CATSVGLAGYEQYF. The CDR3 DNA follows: TGTGCCACCAGCGTGGGACTAGCGGGCTACGAGCAGTACTTC.

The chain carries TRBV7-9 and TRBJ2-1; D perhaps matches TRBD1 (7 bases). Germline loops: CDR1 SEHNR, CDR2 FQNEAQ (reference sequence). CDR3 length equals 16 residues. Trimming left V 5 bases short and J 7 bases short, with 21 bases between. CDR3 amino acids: CASSPQGGTQSNEQFF. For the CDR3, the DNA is TGTGCCAGCAGCCCCCAGGGGGGAACGCAGAGTAATGAGCAGTTCTTC.

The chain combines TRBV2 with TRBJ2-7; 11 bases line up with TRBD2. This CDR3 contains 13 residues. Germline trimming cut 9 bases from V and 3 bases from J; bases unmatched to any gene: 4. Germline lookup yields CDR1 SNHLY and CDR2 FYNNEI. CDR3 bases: TGTGCCAGTCGGACTAGCGGGTTCTACGAGCAGTACTTC. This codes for CASRTSGFYEQYF.

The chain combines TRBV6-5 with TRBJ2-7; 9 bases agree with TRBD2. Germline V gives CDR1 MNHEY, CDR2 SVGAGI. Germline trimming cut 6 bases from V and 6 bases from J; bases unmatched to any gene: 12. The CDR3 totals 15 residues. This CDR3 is CASRGSGRRGGEQYF. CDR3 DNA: TGTGCCAGCAGGGGTAGCGGGAGAAGGGGAGGCGAGCAGTACTTC.

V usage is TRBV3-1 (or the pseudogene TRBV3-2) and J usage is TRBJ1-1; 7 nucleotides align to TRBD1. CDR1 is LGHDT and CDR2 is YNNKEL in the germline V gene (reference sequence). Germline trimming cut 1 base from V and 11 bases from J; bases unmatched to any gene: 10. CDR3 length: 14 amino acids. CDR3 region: CASSQARDRVGAFF. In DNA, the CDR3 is TGTGCCAGCAGCCAAGCTCGCGACAGGGTAGGGGCTTTCTTT.

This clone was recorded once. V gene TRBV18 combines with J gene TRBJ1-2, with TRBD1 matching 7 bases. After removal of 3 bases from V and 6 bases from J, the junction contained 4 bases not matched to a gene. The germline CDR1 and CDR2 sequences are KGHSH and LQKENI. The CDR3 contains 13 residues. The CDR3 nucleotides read TGTGCCAGCTCACCCCCTACAGGGGATGGCTACACCTTC. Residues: CASSPPTGDGYTF.

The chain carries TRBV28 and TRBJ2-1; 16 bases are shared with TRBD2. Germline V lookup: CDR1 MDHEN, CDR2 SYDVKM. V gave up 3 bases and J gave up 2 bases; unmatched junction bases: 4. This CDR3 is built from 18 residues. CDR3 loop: CASSFAGTSGRAYNEQFF. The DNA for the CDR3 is TGTGCCAGCAGTTTTGCCGGGACTAGCGGGAGGGCCTACAATGAGCAGTTCTTC.